This is a list of T cell receptor beta chains from one sample in a study of T cell responses to AZD1222 COVID-19 vaccine. Assay: immunoSEQ multiplex PCR; the TCRdb copy retains only in-frame clones and omits some. The sample has tens of thousands of clones, around 80% seen once. The sample in question was peripheral blood, obtained 28 days after the second AZD1222 dose. All receptors come from an adult who received the AZD1222 COVID-19 vaccine. Both conserved end residues are part of each CDR3. The D gene is left open where the match is weak. Clone sizes are given selectively: once, few, many, or a class where the clone is expanded.

d_call	clone_size	v_call	j_call	cdr3_aa	cdr3_nt
TRBD1	NA	TRBV6-2/TRBV6-3	TRBJ2-7	CASSHDRDSAYEQYF	TGTGCCAGCAGCCACGACAGGGATTCAGCCTACGAGCAGTACTTC
NA	few	TRBV11-2	TRBJ1-3	CASSLDAGAGGNTIYF	TGTGCCAGCAGCTTAGATGCAGGCGCTGGAGGAAACACCATATATTTT
NA	NA	TRBV7-2	TRBJ2-3	CASRRGGNTDTQYF	TGTGCCAGCAGACGAGGGGGAAACACAGATACGCAGTATTTT
NA	NA	TRBV7-3	TRBJ1-5	CASSSGPNQPQHF	TGTGCCAGCAGCTCGGGGCCCAATCAGCCCCAGCATTTT
NA	NA	TRBV27	TRBJ1-3	CASRLDGSSFRNTIYF	TGTGCCAGCAGACTGGACGGTTCTTCTTTCCGAAACACCATATATTTT
NA	NA	TRBV27	TRBJ2-2	CASSRTGVGRTGELFF	TGTGCCAGCAGTCGCACCGGGGTAGGGAGGACCGGGGAGCTGTTTTTT
TRBD1	NA	TRBV10-3	TRBJ1-5	CAISEPGQGGQPQHF	TGTGCCATCAGTGAGCCGGGACAGGGGGGTCAGCCCCAGCATTTT
NA	NA	TRBV2	TRBJ2-7	CASSERSSAYEQYF	TGTGCCAGCAGTGAAAGGTCTAGCGCCTACGAGCAGTACTTC
TRBD2	NA	TRBV13	TRBJ2-3	CASSEGLAGATSTDTQYF	TGTGCCAGCAGCGAAGGACTAGCGGGAGCAACTAGCACAGATACGCAGTATTTT
NA	once	TRBV5-4	TRBJ2-7	CASSSGRDRISYEQYF	TGTGCCAGCAGCTCCGGCAGGGATAGGATCTCCTACGAGCAGTACTTC
TRBD1	once	TRBV6-5	TRBJ1-4	CASRITGANEKLFF	TGTGCCAGCAGAATCACAGGGGCTAATGAAAAACTGTTTTTT
NA	NA	TRBV2	TRBJ1-1	CASRVDEGGYTEAFF	TGTGCCAGCAGGGTAGACGAGGGGGGCTATACTGAAGCTTTCTTT
NA	NA	TRBV19	TRBJ1-2	CASSIQGPRGYGYTF	TGTGCCAGTAGTATTCAAGGGCCGAGGGGCTATGGCTACACCTTC
NA	few	TRBV30	TRBJ2-7	CAWSANREQYF	TGTGCCTGGAGTGCGAACCGGGAGCAGTACTTC
NA	NA	TRBV28	TRBJ2-3	CASSLGGPSTDTQYF	TGTGCCAGCAGTTTAGGCGGCCCTAGCACAGATACGCAGTATTTT
NA	NA	TRBV7-9	TRBJ1-6	CASSPQPGPLTVALHF	TGTGCCAGCAGCCCCCAACCGGGACCGCTGACCGTGGCCCTCCACTTT
TRBD2	once	TRBV9	TRBJ2-3	CASSGKGLAAQYF	TGTGCCAGCAGCGGAAAGGGACTAGCGGCGCAGTATTTT
NA	NA	TRBV29-1	TRBJ2-1	CSGRRGGTHNEQFF	TGCAGCGGAAGGAGAGGCGGCACACACAATGAGCAGTTCTTC
TRBD2	once	TRBV5-1	TRBJ2-3	CASSLGLPTDTQYF	TGCGCCAGCAGCCTGGGACTACCCACAGATACGCAGTATTTT
NA	few	TRBV15	TRBJ2-5	CATSRDRASQETQYF	TGTGCCACCAGCAGAGATCGGGCCAGCCAAGAGACCCAGTACTTC
NA	NA	TRBV11-3	TRBJ1-5	CASSLDQGSSNQPQHF	TGTGCCAGCAGCCTGGATCAGGGCAGTAGCAATCAGCCCCAGCATTTT
TRBD2	few	TRBV30	TRBJ2-1	CAWSALSGGSGEQFF	TGTGCCTGGAGTGCCCTTAGCGGGGGTTCCGGTGAGCAGTTCTTC
TRBD2	NA	TRBV9	TRBJ2-7	CASSPGGLATSSYEQYF	TGTGCCAGCTCGCCCGGGGGACTAGCGACGAGCTCCTACGAGCAGTACTTC
NA	NA	TRBV30	TRBJ2-5	CAWTQGETQYF	TGTGCCTGGACTCAAGGAGAGACCCAGTACTTC
NA	NA	TRBV5-5	TRBJ2-1	CASSLEGSGFWQFF	TGTGCCAGCAGCTTGGAGGGATCCGGTTTTTGGCAGTTCTTC